The rows below give T cell receptor beta chains drawn from one sample of a study of CD8+ T cells in alopecia areata. The table came from immunoSEQ multiplex PCR; TCRdb's copy has only in-frame clones and leaves some out. The sample has 95,000 to 120,000 clones, around three fifths seen once. The sequencing used CD4+ T cells sorted from blood, collected at week 24, from a patient treated with tofacitinib. These receptors were collected from a human donor with alopecia areata. The CDR3 runs from the conserved cysteine through the conserved F or W. The D gene is left open where the match is weak. Size values are once, few and many counts, or a class for expanded clones, and some rows have none.

D	size	V	J	DNA	CDR3
-	-	TRBV7-9	TRBJ2-3	TGTGCCAGCAGCTTAGCGGTTAACACAGATACGCAGTATTTT	CASSLAVNTDTQYF
-	once	TRBV5-1	TRBJ1-1	TGCGCCAGCAGCTTAGCAAGGATCGACACTGAAGCTTTCTTT	CASSLARIDTEAFF
-	-	TRBV6-5	TRBJ1-1	TGTGCCAGCAGTTACCCGTCGGGAGCGGCTTTCTTT	CASSYPSGAAFF
-	-	TRBV5-4	TRBJ2-5	TGTGCCAGCAGCCCCGAGTCGAAGACCCAGTACTTC	CASSPESKTQYF
-	few	TRBV2	TRBJ1-5	TGTGCCAGCAGTGAAGCTTCGGGGGGTCAACAGCCCCAGCATTTT	CASSEASGGQQPQHF
TRBD1	-	TRBV5-6	TRBJ2-5	TGTGCCAGCAGAAACCAGGGGGCGTGGGAAGAGACCCAGTACTTC	CASRNQGAWEETQYF
-	-	TRBV15	TRBJ1-2	TGTGCCACCAGCAGAGTTCCGGGGGGCGATGGCTACACCTTC	CATSRVPGGDGYTF
-	-	TRBV4-2	TRBJ2-3	TGTGCCAGCAGCCAAGAGGTAGAGCTAGCCCTTACAGATACGCAGTATTTT	CASSQEVELALTDTQYF
-	-	TRBV5-1	TRBJ2-7	TGCGCCAGCAGCTTGGCGACAGGAACATACGAGCAGTACTTC	CASSLATGTYEQYF
TRBD1	-	TRBV5-6	TRBJ2-5	TGTGCCAGCAGCCCCGTGGAAGGGGGCGCGGAGACCCAGTACTTC	CASSPVEGGAETQYF
-	few	TRBV23-1	TRBJ1-1	TGCGCCAGCAGTTCACCTCCTCGGGGCTACGTATCTTTCTTT	CASSSPPRGYVSFF
TRBD1	few	TRBV7-6	TRBJ1-6	TGTGCCAGCAGTCCTTCCGGGACAGCAAATTCACCCCTCCACTTT	CASSPSGTANSPLHF
-	few	TRBV30	TRBJ1-2	TGTGCCTTATGGGCAACCTATGGCTACACCTTC	CALWATYGYTF
-	few	TRBV30	TRBJ2-3	TGTGCCTGGACTGATTCCCCCGGGTCCCAAGGAGATACGCAGTATTTT	CAWTDSPGSQGDTQYF
-	-	TRBV29-1	TRBJ1-1	TGCAGCGTAGCCGGGACACCCAACACTGAAGCTTTCTTT	CSVAGTPNTEAFF
-	few	TRBV5-4	TRBJ2-5	TGTGCCAGCAGCTTGGATCCAGGCGGAGAGACCCAGTACTTC	CASSLDPGGETQYF
-	few	TRBV2	TRBJ1-5	TGTGCCAGCAGTGGGGAAGGGAGGCATCAGCCCCAGCATTTT	CASSGEGRHQPQHF
-	-	TRBV7-2	TRBJ2-5	TGTGCCAGCAGCTTATCGGCGGGGATCCAAGAGACCCAGTACTTC	CASSLSAGIQETQYF
TRBD1	-	TRBV9	TRBJ1-5	TGTGCCAGCAGCGCGGACAGGGGCAATCAGCCCCAGCATTTT	CASSADRGNQPQHF
-	-	TRBV5-1	TRBJ2-3	TGCGCCAGCAGCGTGACTAATTGGGATACGCAGTATTTT	CASSVTNWDTQYF
-	-	TRBV29-1	TRBJ2-6	TGCAGCGTTGATGGCTCTGGGGCCAACGTCCTGACTTTC	CSVDGSGANVLTF
-	-	TRBV30	TRBJ1-2	TGTGCCTGGCGAAGGGGCTTCTATGGCTACACCTTC	CAWRRGFYGYTF
-	few	TRBV4-1	TRBJ1-3	TGCGCCAGCAGCCAGCCTGGGCAGACTGGAAACACCATATATTTT	CASSQPGQTGNTIYF
-	-	TRBV2	TRBJ1-6	TGTGCCAGCCATAGCTCCTATAATTCACCCCTCCACTTT	CASHSSYNSPLHF
TRBD2	-	TRBV25-1	TRBJ2-5	TGTGCCAGCAGGTCTAGCGGGGGAGAGACCCAGTACTTC	CASRSSGGETQYF
-	-	TRBV25-1	TRBJ2-5	TGTGCCAGCAGTGCCCCTAGCCGGGAGACCCAGTACTTC	CASSAPSRETQYF
-	-	TRBV30	TRBJ2-5	TGTGCCTGGAGTTCAGGACTAAAGGAGACCCAGTACTTC	CAWSSGLKETQYF
TRBD1	few	TRBV30	TRBJ1-4	TGTGCCTGCGCCCGGGACAGTGGTAATGAAAAACTGTTTTTT	CACARDSGNEKLFF
TRBD1	-	TRBV7-2	TRBJ2-5	TGTGCCAGCAGCTCACCGCCAGGGGGAGAGACCCAGTACTTC	CASSSPPGGETQYF
-	-	TRBV29-1	TRBJ2-7	TGCAGCGTTGAGGTTGCGGGGCCGTACGAGCAGTACTTC	CSVEVAGPYEQYF
-	-	TRBV30	TRBJ1-4	TGTGCCTGGAGTGATACCGGGGGGACTGAAAAACTGTTTTTT	CAWSDTGGTEKLFF
-	-	TRBV5-1	TRBJ2-5	TGCGCCAGCAGCTTGGGGTCAGTACAAGAGACCCAGTACTTC	CASSLGSVQETQYF
-	-	TRBV29-1	TRBJ1-1	TGCAGCGTTTTTTTAGACGCTAACACTGAAGCTTTCTTT	CSVFLDANTEAFF
TRBD1	-	TRBV6-5	TRBJ1-2	TGTGCCAGCAGTTACCGGGACAGCCACTATGGCTACACCTTC	CASSYRDSHYGYTF
TRBD1	few	TRBV19	TRBJ1-4	TGTGCCTGCGGGGCGACAGGGTGGGCTGAAAAACTGTTTTTT	CACGATGWAEKLFF
-	-	TRBV5-1	TRBJ1-5	TGCGCCAGCAGCCTACGAATCGTAACTAGCAATCAGCCCCAGCATTTT	CASSLRIVTSNQPQHF
-	-	TRBV30	TRBJ2-7	TGTGCCTGGTCCCAAGGGCTCGAGCAGTACTTC	CAWSQGLEQYF
TRBD1	few	TRBV19	TRBJ1-1	TGTGCCAGTAGTATGGGGGGACAGGGGGCTTTCTTT	CASSMGGQGAFF
-	once	TRBV4-3	TRBJ2-6	TGCGCCAGCAGCCAAGATAGGAACAGGGGACTCTCTGGGGCCAACGTCCTGACTTTC	CASSQDRNRGLSGANVLTF
TRBD1	few	TRBV7-2	TRBJ2-7	TGTGCCAGCAGCTTGGGGACAGGGCGGGCGAGCGAGCAGTACTTC	CASSLGTGRASEQYF
TRBD2	-	TRBV6-6	TRBJ2-1	TGTGCCAGCAGCCCCAGCGGGGGGGGTTACAATGAGCAGTTCTTC	CASSPSGGGYNEQFF
-	-	TRBV5-1	TRBJ2-5	TGCGCCAGCAGACCATCTCAGGATGAACAAGAGACCCAGTACTTC	CASRPSQDEQETQYF
TRBD1	-	TRBV7-9	TRBJ1-2	TGTGCCAGCAGCCCAAGACAGGGACTTGGTTATGGCTACACCTTC	CASSPRQGLGYGYTF
TRBD2	-	TRBV4-2	TRBJ2-2	TGTGCCAGCAGCTCGGGACTAGAAGTCGGGGAGCTGTTTTTT	CASSSGLEVGELFF
-	-	TRBV15	TRBJ2-5	TGTGCCACCAGACGGGGGCTTGGGGAGACCCAGTACTTC	CATRRGLGETQYF
-	-	TRBV30	TRBJ1-5	TGTGCCTGTCAAAATGGGCCTGGCCAGCCCCAGCATTTT	CACQNGPGQPQHF